One and the same sample provided the 11 T cell receptor beta chains below, sequenced in a study of blood T cells in healthy people across ages. Primers used in a second PCR of roughly 6 to 11 cycles were a sample-barcoded 5' primer and a J-beta primer mix. MiXCR was run by TCRdb on the 5' RACE reads, yielding one entry per CDR3 protein. This sample has some 1.5 million distinct CDR3 sequences, with over 25% found just once. The sequenced sample consisted of blood. The receptors here all came from a woman aged 25-40 years in good health.

The chain has TRBV28 and TRBJ1-1; no firm D call. The CDR3 consists of 10 residues. Germline values: CDR1 MDHEN, CDR2 SYDVKM. The CDR3 DNA reads as TGTGCATCGGGGTGGACTGAAGCTTTCTTT. It translates to CASGWTEAFF.

This clonotype turned up a few times. V is TRBV24-1 and J is TRBJ1-5; D unresolved. The CDR3 runs to 14 residues. Trimming pared 4 bases from V and 5 bases from J, leaving 11 bases between. CDR1 is KGHDR and CDR2 is SFDVKD in the germline V gene. The CDR3 loop is CATSDPSQDQPQHF. CDR3 coding DNA: TGTGCCACCAGTGACCCCAGTCAGGATCAGCCCCAGCATTTT.

Concerning this clonotype itself: Being one base from a much bigger clone, this may be a read error. J is TRBJ2-1 and V is TRBV5-1, with D unclear. Germline loops: CDR1 SGHRS, CDR2 YFSETQ. The CDR3 is 15 residues long. The CDR3 loop is CASSPDGFSCNEQFF. The CDR3 coding sequence is TGCGCCAGCAGCCCGGACGGTTTCTCCTGCAATGAGCAGTTCTTC.

This clonotype was seen more than once but under ten times. This chain joins TRBV7-2 and TRBJ2-1; D may match TRBD1 or TRBD2 (5 bases each). Germline V gives CDR1 SGHTA, CDR2 FQGNSA. V shed 4 bases and J shed 5 bases, with 12 bases lying between them. There are 14 residues in the CDR3. CDR3 amino acids: CASSSGTDDNEQFF. In DNA, the CDR3 is TGTGCCAGCAGCTCCGGGACCGACGACAATGAGCAGTTCTTC.

This clonotype turned up a few times. Just one base apart from a much larger clone, this may be a read error. The CDR3 coding sequence is TGTGTCAGCCGGGCGCGCGCGGGCGGTTTCTCCTACAATGAGCAGTTCTTC. It yields the protein CVSRARAGGFSYNEQFF. The rearrangement links TRBV2 to TRBJ2-1; D possibly corresponds to TRBD2 (5 bases). Germline V gene data show CDR1 as SNHLY and CDR2 as FYNNEI. CDR3 length equals 17 residues.

This chain links TRBV9 with TRBJ2-5; maybe TRBD1 (8 bases). The germline gives CDR1 SGDLS, CDR2 YYNGEE. The length of the CDR3 is 15 residues. With 7 bases removed from V and 5 bases from J, the gap between germline ends came to 21 bases. CDR3 in amino acids: CASGGGAGGEETQYF. The DNA for the CDR3 is TGTGCCAGCGGAGGGGGGGCAGGGGGCGAGGAGACCCAGTACTTC.

This clonotype was seen at least ten times. The V and J genes are TRBV27 and TRBJ2-5, with D maybe TRBD1 (5 bases). Trimming took off 0 bases at V and 5 bases at J, with 16 bases between the two ends. Germline assignment: CDR1 MNHEY and CDR2 SMNVEV (reference sequence). This CDR3 region has 16 residues. CDR3 in amino acids: CASSLSPQEKGETQYF. CDR3 nucleotides: TGTGCCAGCAGTTTATCCCCACAGGAGAAGGGGGAGACCCAGTACTTC.

The V gene is TRBV20-1, the J gene TRBJ1-1; D not certain. Germline CDR1 is DFQATT and CDR2 is SNEGSKA (reference sequence). The CDR3 has 15 residues. Trimming shortened V by 0 bases and J by 3 bases, and 14 bases separated the two germline ends. CDR3 sequence reads: CSARDARVGYTEAFF. In DNA, the CDR3 is TGCAGTGCTAGAGATGCGAGGGTAGGGTACACTGAAGCTTTCTTT.

Comments on this clonotype: This sequence may be a read error, since a much larger clone differs from it by one base. The chain links TRBV18 to TRBJ1-5, with D possibly TRBD1 on 5 matching bases. V lost 2 bases and J lost 6, with 11 bases in between. Per the germline V gene, CDR1 is KGHSH and CDR2 is LQKENI. This CDR3 has 14 residues. CDR3 residues: CASSPSTEPQPQHF. The CDR3 region has the DNA TGTGCCAGCTCACCATCGACAGAGCCTCAGCCCCAGCATTTT.

This clonotype was counted only a few times. The chain is built from TRBV7-2 and TRBJ2-3; D is possibly TRBD1 or TRBD2 (6 bases each). Trimming cost V 5 bases and J 6 bases, with 15 bases left between them. Looked up from germline, CDR1 is SGHTA and CDR2 is FQGNSA. The CDR3 extends over 14 amino acids. The CDR3 region has the DNA TGTGCCAGCAGCCTCCCGACGGGGGCGGATACGCAGTATTTT. Protein: CASSLPTGADTQYF.

The chain is built from TRBV12-3 or TRBV12-4 and TRBJ2-7; 9 bases agree with TRBD1. V trimming: 6 bases; J trimming: 1 base; junction bases outside the gene matches: 7. The CDR3 is made up of 15 amino acids. The CDR3 is CASRMAGTGSYEQYF. The DNA for the CDR3 is TGTGCCAGCAGGATGGCCGGGACAGGGTCCTACGAGCAGTACTTC.